This TCR beta chain originates from a study of blood T cell repertoires in COVID-19. Study summary: Samples came from the United States, Italy and Spain, spanning acute and convalescent COVID-19.

Recruits, aged about 18 to 100 years, lived in 24 US areas. V lost 3 bases and J lost 6; bases outside the gene matches: 8. The CDR3 consists of 15 residues. Germline CDR1 reads GTSNPN; CDR2 reads SVGIG (reference sequence). As processed by the authors: Researchers report that nucleated cell counts were estimated from reference gene primer amplification. Libraries were prepared by immunoSEQ multiplex PCR; TCRdb keeps only in-frame clonotypes and omits some of them. Clonal size and the V and J genes are those of that table, whereas D and trimming came from the DNA. This table holds approximately 280,000 clones, 75% to 90% found once.

The V and J genes are TRBV30 and TRBJ2-7, with 13 bases that match TRBD2. This receptor was obtained from a woman between 50 and 59 years old who had recovered from COVID-19. The sequencing sample was made of PBMCs or T cells enriched from blood (not recorded which). This chain's CDR3 is CAWSETGTSGTEQYF. In DNA form, the CDR3 reads TGTGCCTGGAGCGAAACCGGGACTAGCGGGACCGAGCAGTACTTC.